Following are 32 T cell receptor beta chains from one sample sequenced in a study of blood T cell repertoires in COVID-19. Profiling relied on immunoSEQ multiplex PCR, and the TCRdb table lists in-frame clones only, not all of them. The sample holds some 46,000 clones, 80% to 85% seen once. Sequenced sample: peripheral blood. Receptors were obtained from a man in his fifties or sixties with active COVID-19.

For the CDR3, the DNA is TGTGCCAGCAGCCCCTCAAGAGGGGGCCTAGATACGCAGTATTTT. Its translation: CASSPSRGGLDTQYF. The V gene is TRBV7-7, the J gene TRBJ2-3, with 7 bases lining up with TRBD1. The CDR3 is 15 residues long. V trimming: 5 bases; J trimming: 5 bases; junction bases outside the gene matches: 10. Germline CDR1 is SSHAT and CDR2 is FNYEAQ (reference sequence).

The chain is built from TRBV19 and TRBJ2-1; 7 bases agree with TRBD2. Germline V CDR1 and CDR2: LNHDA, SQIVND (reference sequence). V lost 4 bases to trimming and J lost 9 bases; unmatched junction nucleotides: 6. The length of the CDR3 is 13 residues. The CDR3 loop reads CASSSWTSTEQFF. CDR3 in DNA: TGTGCCAGTAGTAGTTGGACTAGTACTGAGCAGTTCTTC.

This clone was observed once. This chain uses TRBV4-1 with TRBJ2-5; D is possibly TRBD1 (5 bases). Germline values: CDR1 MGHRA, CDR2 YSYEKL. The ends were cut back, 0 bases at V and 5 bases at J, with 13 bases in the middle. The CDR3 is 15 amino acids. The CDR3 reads CASSQDFTGKETQYF. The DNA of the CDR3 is TGCGCCAGCAGCCAAGATTTCACAGGAAAGGAGACCCAGTACTTC.

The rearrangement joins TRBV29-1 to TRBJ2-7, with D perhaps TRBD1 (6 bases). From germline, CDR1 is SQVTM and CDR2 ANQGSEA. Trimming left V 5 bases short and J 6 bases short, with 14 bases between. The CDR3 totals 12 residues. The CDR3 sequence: CSVLHRAGEQYF. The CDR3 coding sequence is TGCAGCGTTTTGCACAGGGCAGGCGAGCAGTACTTC.

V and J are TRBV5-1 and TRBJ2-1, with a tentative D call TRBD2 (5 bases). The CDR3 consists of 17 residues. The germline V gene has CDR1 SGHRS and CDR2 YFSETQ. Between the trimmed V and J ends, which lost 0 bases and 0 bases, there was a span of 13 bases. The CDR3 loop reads CASSLVGGSSSYNEQFF. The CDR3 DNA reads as TGCGCCAGCAGCTTGGTAGGAGGATCGAGCTCCTACAATGAGCAGTTCTTC.

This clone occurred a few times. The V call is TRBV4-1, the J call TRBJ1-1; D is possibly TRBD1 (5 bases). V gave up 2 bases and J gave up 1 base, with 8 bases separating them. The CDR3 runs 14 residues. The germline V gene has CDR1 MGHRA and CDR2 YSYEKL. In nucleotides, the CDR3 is TGCGCCAGCAGCCAAACAGGAAAGAACACTGAAGCTTTCTTT. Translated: CASSQTGKNTEAFF.

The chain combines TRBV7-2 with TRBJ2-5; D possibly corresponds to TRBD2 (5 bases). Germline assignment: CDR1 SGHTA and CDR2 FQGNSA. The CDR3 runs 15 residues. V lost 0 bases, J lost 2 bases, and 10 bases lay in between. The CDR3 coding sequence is TGTGCCAGCAGCTTAGCAGCGGTACAGCAAGAGACCCAGTACTTC. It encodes CASSLAAVQQETQYF.

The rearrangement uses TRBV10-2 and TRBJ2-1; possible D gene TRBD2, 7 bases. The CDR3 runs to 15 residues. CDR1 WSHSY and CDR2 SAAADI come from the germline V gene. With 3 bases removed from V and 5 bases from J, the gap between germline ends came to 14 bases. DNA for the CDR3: TGCGCCAGCAGTGATCATGGGGGGGCCGACAATGAGCAGTTCTTC. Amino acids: CASSDHGGADNEQFF.

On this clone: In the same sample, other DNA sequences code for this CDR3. In nucleotides, the CDR3 is TGTGCCAGCAGCTTGGAGGCTAGCGGGGGCAATGAGCAGTTCTTC. As protein: CASSLEASGGNEQFF. J is TRBJ2-1 and V is TRBV5-8; 10 nucleotides align to TRBD2. The CDR3 runs to 15 residues. From germline, CDR1 is SGHTS and CDR2 YDEGEE. The ends lost 0 bases at V and 6 bases at J; junction bases unmatched: 3.

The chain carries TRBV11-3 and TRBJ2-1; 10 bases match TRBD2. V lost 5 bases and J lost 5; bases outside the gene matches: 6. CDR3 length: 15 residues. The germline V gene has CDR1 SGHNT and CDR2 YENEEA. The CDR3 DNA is TGTGCCAGCAGCCAAGGGACTAGCGCTCACAATGAGCAGTTCTTC. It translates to CASSQGTSAHNEQFF.

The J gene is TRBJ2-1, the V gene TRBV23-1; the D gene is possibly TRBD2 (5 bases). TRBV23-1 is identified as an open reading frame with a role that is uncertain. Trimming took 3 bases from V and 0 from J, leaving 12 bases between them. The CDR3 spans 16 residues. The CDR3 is CASSHKIGSSYNEQFF. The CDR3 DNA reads TGCGCCAGCAGTCACAAGATAGGGAGCTCCTACAATGAGCAGTTCTTC.

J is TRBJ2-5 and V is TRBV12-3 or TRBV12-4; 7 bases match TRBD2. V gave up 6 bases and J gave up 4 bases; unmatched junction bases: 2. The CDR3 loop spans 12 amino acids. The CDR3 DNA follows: TGTGCCAGCAGGACTAGCACAGAGACCCAGTACTTC. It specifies CASRTSTETQYF.

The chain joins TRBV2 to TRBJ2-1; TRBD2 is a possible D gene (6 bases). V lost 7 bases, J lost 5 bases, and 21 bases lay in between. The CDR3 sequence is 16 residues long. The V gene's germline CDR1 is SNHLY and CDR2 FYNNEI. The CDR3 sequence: CASNNHRRLEDNEQFF. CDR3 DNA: TGTGCCAGCAACAACCACCGAAGACTAGAAGACAATGAGCAGTTCTTC. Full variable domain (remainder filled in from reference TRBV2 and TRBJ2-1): EPEVTQTPSHQVTQMGQEVILRCVPISNHLYFYWYRQILGQKVEFLVSFYNNEISEKSEIFDDQFSVERPDGSNFTLKIRSTKLEDSAMYFCASNNHRRLEDNEQFFGPGTRLTVL.

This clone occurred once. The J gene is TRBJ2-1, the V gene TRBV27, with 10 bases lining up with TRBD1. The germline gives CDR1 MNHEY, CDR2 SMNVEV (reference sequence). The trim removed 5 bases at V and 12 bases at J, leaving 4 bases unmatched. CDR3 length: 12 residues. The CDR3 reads CASSQTGGMQFF. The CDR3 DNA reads TGTGCCAGCAGTCAGACAGGGGGCATGCAGTTCTTC.

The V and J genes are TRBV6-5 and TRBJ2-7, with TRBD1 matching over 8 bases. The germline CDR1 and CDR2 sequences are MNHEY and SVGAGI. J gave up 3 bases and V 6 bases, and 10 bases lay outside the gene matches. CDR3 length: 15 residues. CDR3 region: CASSTMDRAYYEQYF. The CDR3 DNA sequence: TGTGCCAGCAGCACGATGGACAGGGCGTACTACGAGCAGTACTTC.

The CDR3 nucleotides read TGTGCCAGCACCGGGACAGTCGTAAATGGCTACACCTTC. The encoded protein is CASTGTVVNGYTF. V and J are TRBV2 and TRBJ1-2; 7 bases line up with TRBD1. V trimming: 7 bases; J trimming: 6 bases; junction bases outside the gene matches: 8. This CDR3 is built from 13 residues. Germline V CDR1 and CDR2: SNHLY, FYNNEI.

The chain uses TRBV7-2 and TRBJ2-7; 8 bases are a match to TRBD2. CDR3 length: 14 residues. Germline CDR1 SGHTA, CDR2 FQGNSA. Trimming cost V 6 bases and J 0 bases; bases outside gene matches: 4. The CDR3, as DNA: TGTGCCAGCAGTCGGGGGGGGGCCTCCTACGAGCAGTACTTC. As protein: CASSRGGASYEQYF.

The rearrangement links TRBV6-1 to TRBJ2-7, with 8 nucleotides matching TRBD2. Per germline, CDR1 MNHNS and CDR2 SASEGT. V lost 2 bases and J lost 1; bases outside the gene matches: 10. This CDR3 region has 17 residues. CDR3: CASSELLRVAGSYEQYF. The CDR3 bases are TGTGCCAGCAGTGAACTCCTGAGGGTAGCGGGATCCTACGAGCAGTACTTC.

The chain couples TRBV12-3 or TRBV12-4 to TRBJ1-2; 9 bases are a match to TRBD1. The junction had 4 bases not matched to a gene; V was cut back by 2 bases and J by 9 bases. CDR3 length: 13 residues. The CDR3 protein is CASSLNRGHRYTF. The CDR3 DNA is TGTGCCAGCAGTTTAAACAGGGGGCATCGCTACACCTTC.

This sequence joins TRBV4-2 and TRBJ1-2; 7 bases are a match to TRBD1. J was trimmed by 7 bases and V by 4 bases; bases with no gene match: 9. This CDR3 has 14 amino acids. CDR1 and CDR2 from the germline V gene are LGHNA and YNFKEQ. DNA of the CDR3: TGTGCCAGCAGCCCGTCGACAGGGACTGGTGGCTACACCTTC. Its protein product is CASSPSTGTGGYTF.

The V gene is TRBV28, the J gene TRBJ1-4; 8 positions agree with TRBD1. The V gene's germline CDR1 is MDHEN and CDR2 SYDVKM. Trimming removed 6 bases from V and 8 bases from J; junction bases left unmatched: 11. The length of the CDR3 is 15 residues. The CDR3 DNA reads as TGTGCCAGCAGGGGGCCGGACAGGGAATGGGAAAAACTGTTTTTT. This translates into CASRGPDREWEKLFF.

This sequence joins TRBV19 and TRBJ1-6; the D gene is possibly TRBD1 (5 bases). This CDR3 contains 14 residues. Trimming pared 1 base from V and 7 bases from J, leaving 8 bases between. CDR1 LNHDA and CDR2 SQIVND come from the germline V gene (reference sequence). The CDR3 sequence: CASSIGGGNSPLHF. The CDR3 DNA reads TGTGCCAGTAGTATAGGGGGGGGGAATTCACCCCTCCACTTT.

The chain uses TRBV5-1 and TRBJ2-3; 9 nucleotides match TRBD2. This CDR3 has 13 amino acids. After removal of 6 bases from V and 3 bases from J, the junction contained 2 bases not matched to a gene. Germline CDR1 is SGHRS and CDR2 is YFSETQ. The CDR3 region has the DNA TGCGCCAGCAAGCTAGCGGGAACAGATACGCAGTATTTT. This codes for CASKLAGTDTQYF.

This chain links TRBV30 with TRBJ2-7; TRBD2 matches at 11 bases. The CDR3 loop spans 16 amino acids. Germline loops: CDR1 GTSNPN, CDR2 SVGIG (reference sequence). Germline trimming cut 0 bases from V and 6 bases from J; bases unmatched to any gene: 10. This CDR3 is CAWSVRLVAGGREQYF. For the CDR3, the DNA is TGTGCCTGGAGTGTACGGTTAGTAGCGGGAGGGCGCGAGCAGTACTTC.

The CDR3: CASSLDARGYTF. The CDR3 nucleotides read TGTGCCAGCAGCTTAGATGCGCGGGGCTACACCTTC. The chain recombines TRBV7-9 with TRBJ1-2, with no clear D. Trimming left V 1 base short and J 8 bases short, with 8 bases between. Germline V gene data show CDR1 as SEHNR and CDR2 as FQNEAQ (reference sequence). The CDR3 sequence is 12 residues long.

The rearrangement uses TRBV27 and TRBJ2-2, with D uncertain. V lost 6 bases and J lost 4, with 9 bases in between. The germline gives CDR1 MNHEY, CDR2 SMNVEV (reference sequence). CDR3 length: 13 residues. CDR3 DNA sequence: TGTGCCAGCAGCTCCCCGGGCACCGGGGAGCTGTTTTTT. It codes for CASSSPGTGELFF.

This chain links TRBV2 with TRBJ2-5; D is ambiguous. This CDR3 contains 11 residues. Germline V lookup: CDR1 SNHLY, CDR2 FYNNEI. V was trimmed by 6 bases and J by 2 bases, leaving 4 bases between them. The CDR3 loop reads CASSPQETQYF. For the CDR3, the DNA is TGTGCCAGCAGCCCACAAGAGACCCAGTACTTC.

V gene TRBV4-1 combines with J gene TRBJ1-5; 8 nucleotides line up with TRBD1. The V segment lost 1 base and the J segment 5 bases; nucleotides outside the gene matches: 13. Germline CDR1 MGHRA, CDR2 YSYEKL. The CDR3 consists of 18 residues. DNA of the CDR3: TGCGCCAGCAGCCAAGGGGCAGGGGGCGCGTACGTAGATCAGCCCCAGCATTTT. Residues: CASSQGAGGAYVDQPQHF.

This CDR3 reads CASSQDSTGELFF. CDR3 DNA sequence: TGTGCCAGCAGCCAAGATAGCACCGGGGAGCTGTTTTTT. The chain recombines TRBV4-2 with TRBJ2-2; D ambiguous. V shed 0 bases and J shed 4 bases, with 3 bases lying between them. From germline, CDR1 is LGHNA and CDR2 YNFKEQ. This CDR3 has 13 amino acids.

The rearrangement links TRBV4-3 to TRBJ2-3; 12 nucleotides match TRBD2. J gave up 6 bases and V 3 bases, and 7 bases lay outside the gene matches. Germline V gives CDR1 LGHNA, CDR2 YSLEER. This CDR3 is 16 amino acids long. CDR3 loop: CASSQTSGGLLDTQYF. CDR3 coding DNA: TGCGCCAGCAGCCAGACTAGCGGGGGTCTCCTGGATACGCAGTATTTT.

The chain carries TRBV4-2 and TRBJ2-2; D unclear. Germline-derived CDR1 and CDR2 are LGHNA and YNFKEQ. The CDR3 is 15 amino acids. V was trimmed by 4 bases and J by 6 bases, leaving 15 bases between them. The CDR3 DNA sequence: TGTGCCAGCAGCCCGGTAGGAGACCCCGCCGGGGAGCTGTTTTTT. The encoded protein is CASSPVGDPAGELFF.

This chain's CDR3 is CASSSGGGRETQYF. CDR3 in DNA: TGTGCCAGCTCCTCTGGCGGGGGGCGAGAGACCCAGTACTTC. The chain links TRBV18 to TRBJ2-5; 8 nucleotides line up with TRBD2. The germline gives CDR1 KGHSH, CDR2 LQKENI. J was trimmed by 4 bases and V by 6 bases; bases with no gene match: 7. The CDR3 length is 14 residues.